Shown below are 5 T cell receptor beta chains from a single sample sequenced in a study of blood T cell repertoires in COVID-19. TCRdb's copy holds only in-frame clones and misses some; the assay was immunoSEQ multiplex PCR. This table holds 350,000 to 400,000 clones, over 85% found once. The sequenced material came from PBMCs or T cells enriched from blood (not recorded which). These receptors were obtained from a woman in her thirties who had recovered from COVID-19.

The chain carries TRBV2 and TRBJ2-7; 7 bases are shared with TRBD1. The V and J ends lost 2 bases and 2 bases, in that order; junction bases with no gene match: 3. The CDR3 contains 14 residues. Germline CDR1 SNHLY, CDR2 FYNNEI. For the CDR3, the DNA is TGTGCCAGCAGTGAAATGAGGGGGCCCTACGAGCAGTACTTC. This encodes CASSEMRGPYEQYF.

The chain uses TRBV7-2 and TRBJ2-1; TRBD2 aligns across 8 bases. V gave up 5 bases and J gave up 7 bases; unmatched junction bases: 10. Germline assignment: CDR1 SGHTA and CDR2 FQGNSA. There are 15 residues in the CDR3. The CDR3 sequence is CASSPRSGGLNEQFF. The CDR3 bases are TGTGCCAGCAGCCCCAGAAGCGGGGGCCTTAATGAGCAGTTCTTC.

The V call is TRBV30, the J call TRBJ2-3; 7 bases align to TRBD2. There are 12 residues in the CDR3. The germline gives CDR1 GTSNPN, CDR2 SVGIG (reference sequence). J was trimmed by 6 bases and V by 2 bases; bases with no gene match: 2. DNA for the CDR3: TGTGCCTGGAGTCTGACTAGCGATACGCAGTATTTT. Its protein product is CAWSLTSDTQYF.

This clone was observed a handful of times. This sequence joins TRBV19 and TRBJ2-5, with D perhaps matching TRBD1 (6 bases). The ends were cut back, 5 bases at V and 2 bases at J, with 12 bases in the middle. This CDR3 comprises 14 residues. Germline CDR1 reads LNHDA; CDR2 reads SQIVND (reference sequence). For the CDR3, the DNA is TGTGCCAGTAGTGGGGTAGACAGGCAAGAGACCCAGTACTTC. Translating it yields CASSGVDRQETQYF. The variable domain in full, completed from reference TRBV19 and TRBJ2-5, reads DGGITQSPKYLFRKEGQNVTLSCEQNLNHDAMYWYRQDPGQGLRLIYYSQIVNDFQKGDIAEGYSVSREKKESFPLTVTSAQKNPTAFYLCASSGVDRQETQYFGPGTRLLVL.

This chain uses TRBV4-3 with TRBJ1-5, with D possibly being TRBD1 (5 bases). V was cut by 3 bases and J by 4 bases, with 13 bases left in between. Germline loops: CDR1 LGHNA, CDR2 YSLEER. The CDR3 totals 15 residues. CDR3 nucleotide sequence: TGCGCCAGCAGCCAGGGGATCTCAGGGAATCAGCCCCAGCATTTT. Amino acid sequence: CASSQGISGNQPQHF.